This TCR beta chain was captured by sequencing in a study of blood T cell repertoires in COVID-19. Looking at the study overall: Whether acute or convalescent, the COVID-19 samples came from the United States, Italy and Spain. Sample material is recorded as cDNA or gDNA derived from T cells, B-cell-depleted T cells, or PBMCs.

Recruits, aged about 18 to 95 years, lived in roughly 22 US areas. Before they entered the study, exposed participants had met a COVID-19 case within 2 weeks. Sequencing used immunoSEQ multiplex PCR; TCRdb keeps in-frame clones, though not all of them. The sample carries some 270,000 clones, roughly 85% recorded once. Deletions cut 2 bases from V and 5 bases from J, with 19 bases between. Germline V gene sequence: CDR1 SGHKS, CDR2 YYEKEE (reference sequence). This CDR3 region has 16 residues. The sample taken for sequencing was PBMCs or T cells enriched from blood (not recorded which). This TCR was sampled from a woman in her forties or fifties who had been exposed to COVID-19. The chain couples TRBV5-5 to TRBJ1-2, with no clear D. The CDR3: CASSFSLGVGLYGYTF. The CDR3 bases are TGTGCCAGCAGCTTCTCCCTCGGGGTCGGATTATATGGCTACACCTTC.